What follows are 2 T cell receptor beta chains derived from one specimen sequenced in a study of blood T cell repertoires in COVID-19. Generated by immunoSEQ multiplex PCR, the TCRdb table keeps only in-frame clones and is missing some. The repertoire holds tens of thousands of clones, with less than 95% as singletons. Sequenced: peripheral blood. These receptors were taken from a man aged 50 or older with COVID-19, enrolled during active disease.

The rearrangement links TRBV29-1 to TRBJ2-3; the D gene is possibly TRBD2 (6 bases). Germline loops: CDR1 SQVTM, CDR2 ANQGSEA. V was trimmed by 4 bases and J by 2 bases, leaving 19 bases between them. This CDR3 has 16 residues. The CDR3 here is CSVVLGIQRATDTQYF. In nucleotides, the CDR3 is TGCAGCGTTGTTTTGGGTATTCAGCGGGCCACAGATACGCAGTATTTT.

The gene calls are TRBV7-7 and TRBJ2-5; TRBD2 aligns across 7 bases. This CDR3 is 15 amino acids long. Per germline, CDR1 SSHAT and CDR2 FNYEAQ (reference sequence). Trimming removed 2 bases from V and 5 bases from J; junction bases left unmatched: 8. CDR3 sequence: CASSLTGGREETQYF. CDR3 in DNA: TGTGCCAGCAGCTTAACGGGAGGACGGGAGGAGACCCAGTACTTC.